This entry is about one TCR beta chain. Germline assignment: CDR1 LNHDA and CDR2 SQIVND (reference sequence). The CDR3 loop spans 15 amino acids. V shed 5 bases and J 4 bases; nucleotides not matched to a gene: 8. This record belongs to a study of blood T cell repertoires in COVID-19. Study in general: Sites in the United States, Italy and Spain provided acute and convalescent COVID-19 samples. From T cells, B-cell-depleted T cells, or PBMCs came the material, which was cDNA or gDNA.

Original data processing: Estimates of nucleated cell counts were drawn from the amplification of reference gene primers. Data came from immunoSEQ multiplex PCR; TCRdb stores just in-frame clones and leaves some out. The V and J calls and clone size are taken from that table; D and trimming were inferred from the DNA. The data show approximately 410,000 clones, 75% to 90% seen once. Sequences were obtained from peripheral blood. V and J are TRBV19 and TRBJ1-2; 9 nucleotides match TRBD1. This clonotype was obtained from a woman in her twenties or thirties with active or convalescent COVID-19. The CDR3 region has the DNA TGTGCCAGTAGTCGAGGAGAGACAGGGGGCTATGGCTACACCTTC. It is translated as CASSRGETGGYGYTF.